Listed below are T cell receptor beta chains from one sample, sequenced in a study of cytomegalovirus exposure and HLA in healthy donors. Profiling relied on immunoSEQ multiplex PCR, and the TCRdb table lists in-frame clones only, not all of them. The sample yields 160,000 or so clones, 79% seen once. The sequenced material came from PBMCs. The receptors stem from a middle-aged woman in good health and CMV-seronegative. Both conserved end residues are part of each CDR3. The D gene is left open where the match is weak. Clone sizes are given selectively: once, few, many, or a class where the clone is expanded.

>TRBJ1-1|-|TRBV19|TRBD1
CASSIVRGRTEAFF
TGTGCCAGTAGTATTGTCAGGGGGCGCACTGAAGCTTTCTTT
>TRBJ1-2|-|TRBV29-1|TRBD1
CSVEDHDRGYGYTF
TGCAGCGTTGAAGATCACGACAGGGGTTATGGCTACACCTTC
>TRBJ1-2|-|TRBV11-2|-
CASSPGGNYGYTF
TGTGCCAGCAGCCCCGGGGGTAACTATGGCTACACCTTC
>TRBJ2-1|-|TRBV6-1|TRBD2
CASRSSAGGPNEQFF
TGTGCCAGCAGGTCATCCGCGGGGGGGCCTAATGAGCAGTTCTTC
>TRBJ2-5|-|TRBV19|TRBD2
CASSILAGGVETQYF
TGTGCCAGTAGTATACTAGCGGGAGGCGTAGAGACCCAGTACTTC
>TRBJ2-7|-|TRBV7-2|TRBD1
CASSLGRDRAHEQYF
TGTGCCAGCAGCTTAGGGAGGGACAGGGCCCACGAGCAGTACTTC
>TRBJ2-3|-|TRBV5-4|TRBD2
CASSPRLAGGGDTQYF
TGTGCCAGCAGCCCCCGACTAGCGGGGGGGGGAGATACGCAGTATTTT
>TRBJ2-7|-|TRBV29-1|-
CSVNRVGEQYF
TGCAGCGTTAACAGGGTGGGAGAGCAGTACTTC
>TRBJ1-1|few|TRBV9|-
CASSVGLLGEAFF
TGTGCCAGCAGCGTAGGGCTGCTTGGTGAAGCTTTCTTT
>TRBJ1-4|few|TRBV2|-
CASRGGLGEKLFF
TGTGCCAGCAGGGGGGGGCTAGGGGAAAAACTGTTTTTT
>TRBJ2-5|-|TRBV7-9|-
CASGGGVEETQYF
TGTGCCAGCGGAGGAGGGGTAGAGGAGACCCAGTACTTC
>TRBJ2-1|-|TRBV6-5|-
CASSYMSVSGNEQFF
TGTGCCAGCAGTTACATGTCGGTCTCGGGGAATGAGCAGTTCTTC
>TRBJ1-2|-|TRBV19|-
CASSTGSYYGYTF
TGTGCCAGTAGTACAGGAAGTTACTATGGCTACACCTTC
>TRBJ1-3|once|TRBV5-1|TRBD1
CASSTGSTGSGNTIYF
TGCGCCAGCAGCACCGGGTCGACAGGGTCTGGAAACACCATATATTTT
>TRBJ1-2|-|TRBV7-2|-
CASSSSGGANYGYTF
TGTGCCAGCAGCTCCAGCGGGGGAGCTAACTATGGCTACACCTTC
>TRBJ1-2|once|TRBV27|-
CASSSYPRPSGDYGYTF
TGTGCCAGCAGTTCATATCCCCGCCCCAGCGGGGACTATGGCTACACCTTC
>TRBJ2-5|-|TRBV6-5|TRBD2
CASLRLAGGGETQYF
TGTGCCAGCTTAAGACTAGCGGGAGGAGGGGAGACCCAGTACTTC
>TRBJ1-1|few|TRBV13|-
CASSLSGRGTEAFF
TGTGCCAGCAGCTTATCAGGCAGGGGCACTGAAGCTTTCTTT
>TRBJ2-7|-|TRBV7-2|-
CASSFLRYEQYF
TGTGCCAGCAGCTTTCTACGGTACGAGCAGTACTTC
>TRBJ2-1|many|TRBV30|TRBD1
CAWSVAGQVYYNEQFF
TGTGCCTGGAGTGTTGCAGGACAGGTCTACTACAATGAGCAGTTCTTC
>TRBJ2-5|-|TRBV6-6|TRBD2
CASSYSTGGQETQYF
TGTGCCAGCAGTTACTCGACGGGGGGCCAAGAGACCCAGTACTTC
>TRBJ1-1|-|TRBV7-9|-
CASSLDGRVNTEAFF
TGTGCCAGCAGCTTAGACGGCAGGGTGAACACTGAAGCTTTCTTT
>TRBJ2-7|few|TRBV27|TRBD1
CASSWDRGYEQYF
TGTGCCAGCAGTTGGGACAGGGGATACGAGCAGTACTTC
>TRBJ1-2|-|TRBV7-8|-
CASSLEGGVGRYGYTF
TGTGCCAGCAGCTTAGAGGGAGGCGTCGGCCGCTATGGCTACACCTTC
>TRBJ1-4|-|TRBV13|TRBD1
CASIGEGQGGEKLFF
TGTGCCAGCATAGGGGAGGGACAGGGCGGTGAAAAACTGTTTTTT
>TRBJ2-5|once|TRBV11-3|-
CASSLSNSQETQYF
TGTGCCAGCAGCTTATCTAACAGCCAAGAGACCCAGTACTTC
>TRBJ2-3|-|TRBV6-6|-
CASSYAGFDTQYF
TGTGCCAGCAGTTATGCGGGATTTGATACGCAGTATTTT
>TRBJ1-1|-|TRBV5-8|-
CASSWGGAAFF
TGTGCCAGCAGCTGGGGGGGAGCAGCTTTCTTT
>TRBJ2-7|-|TRBV5-4|TRBD2
CASSSPGLAGGEQYF
TGTGCCAGCAGCTCCCCGGGACTAGCGGGAGGCGAGCAGTACTTC
>TRBJ2-1|-|TRBV29-1|-
CSVGEGKGYNEQFF
TGCAGCGTTGGAGAAGGGAAGGGGTACAATGAGCAGTTCTTC
>TRBJ1-5|-|TRBV4-1|TRBD1
CASSRDSSRNQPQHF
TGCGCCAGCAGCCGGGACAGTTCGAGAAATCAGCCCCAGCATTTT
>TRBJ2-7|-|TRBV20-1|TRBD1
CSAGTDYEQYF
TGCAGTGCCGGGACAGACTACGAGCAGTACTTC
>TRBJ2-1|few|TRBV5-6|TRBD2
CASSLWASGVNEQFF
TGTGCCAGCAGCTTGTGGGCTAGCGGGGTTAATGAGCAGTTCTTC
>TRBJ2-5|-|TRBV4-1|TRBD2
CASSQADFRGVLETQYF
TGCGCCAGCAGCCAAGCGGACTTCCGGGGGGTTTTAGAGACCCAGTACTTC
>TRBJ2-7|once|TRBV5-4|-
CASSLEAGETYEQYF
TGTGCCAGCAGCTTGGAGGCAGGGGAAACCTACGAGCAGTACTTC
>TRBJ1-3|-|TRBV19|-
CASNPSFSSGNTIYF
TGTGCCAGTAACCCTAGCTTCTCCTCTGGAAACACCATATATTTT
>TRBJ2-5|once|TRBV27|TRBD2
CASSFLPREGGETQYF
TGTGCCAGCAGTTTCCTTCCCAGGGAGGGTGGGGAGACCCAGTACTTC
>TRBJ2-7|-|TRBV29-1|-
CSVEQDYEQYF
TGCAGCGTTGAACAGGATTACGAGCAGTACTTC
>TRBJ2-7|few|TRBV7-9|TRBD1
CASSLDTGTGSHEQYF
TGTGCCAGCAGCTTAGACACCGGGACAGGGTCCCACGAGCAGTACTTC
>TRBJ1-5|-|TRBV6-5|-
CASSGGQSSNQPQHF
TGTGCCAGCAGCGGCGGACAGAGTAGCAATCAGCCCCAGCATTTT
>TRBJ1-3|-|TRBV5-6|TRBD1
CASTATGHSGNTIYF
TGTGCCAGCACCGCGACAGGGCACTCTGGAAACACCATATATTTT
>TRBJ2-1|-|TRBV27|-
CASRPQGGMQFF
TGTGCCAGCAGACCCCAAGGGGGAATGCAGTTCTTC
>TRBJ2-1|-|TRBV7-9|TRBD2
CASSSTSGGWNEQFF
TGTGCCAGCAGCTCCACTAGCGGGGGTTGGAATGAGCAGTTCTTC
>TRBJ1-1|-|TRBV6-4|-
CASSTRPGMDEAFF
TGTGCCAGCAGTACTAGACCCGGCATGGATGAAGCTTTCTTT
>TRBJ2-1|-|TRBV10-2|TRBD2
CASSETGLAGRDEQFF
TGCGCCAGCAGTGAGACAGGACTAGCGGGGCGGGATGAGCAGTTCTTC
>TRBJ1-1|-|TRBV2|TRBD1
CASSDAAGGTEAFF
TGTGCCAGCAGTGATGCGGCAGGGGGGACTGAAGCTTTCTTT
>TRBJ1-5|-|TRBV7-8|TRBD1
CASSTPTGGSNQPQHF
TGTGCCAGCAGCACCCCGACAGGGGGTAGCAATCAGCCCCAGCATTTT
>TRBJ1-1|-|TRBV2|-
CASSEVAGMNTEAFF
TGTGCCAGCAGTGAAGTGGCGGGGATGAACACTGAAGCTTTCTTT
>TRBJ1-4|-|TRBV28|-
CASSSKDYTRLRGNEKLFF
TGTGCCAGCAGTTCAAAAGACTACACCCGCCTCCGGGGTAATGAAAAACTGTTTTTT
>TRBJ1-2|-|TRBV19|-
CASSITAGTNYGYTF
TGTGCCAGTAGTATAACGGCAGGGACTAACTATGGCTACACCTTC
>TRBJ2-2|-|TRBV5-1|TRBD1
CASSLGQGPTGELFF
TGCGCCAGCAGCTTGGGACAGGGCCCCACCGGGGAGCTGTTTTTT
>TRBJ2-1|-|TRBV7-6|-
CASSRQIHNEQFF
TGTGCCAGCAGCCGACAAATTCACAATGAGCAGTTCTTC
>TRBJ1-1|-|TRBV27|TRBD1
CASSNRGRRWDTEAFF
TGTGCCAGCAGTAACAGGGGGCGAAGGTGGGACACTGAAGCTTTCTTT
>TRBJ1-6|-|TRBV19|TRBD1
CASSIGQGRSPLHF
TGTGCCAGTAGTATAGGACAGGGGCGTTCACCCCTCCACTTT
>TRBJ1-2|-|TRBV9|-
CASSAGDSNYGYTF
TGTGCCAGCAGCGCAGGCGACAGCAACTATGGCTACACCTTC
>TRBJ1-2|-|TRBV6-1|-
CASGETGRPGYTF
TGTGCCAGCGGCGAAACAGGGAGACCTGGCTACACCTTC
>TRBJ2-7|-|TRBV11-2|-
CASSLGASRSYEQYF
TGTGCCAGCAGCTTAGGAGCTAGCCGGTCCTACGAGCAGTACTTC
>TRBJ2-3|-|TRBV4-2|TRBD1
CASSQEGTGASTDTQYF
TGTGCCAGCAGCCAAGAAGGGACAGGGGCCAGCACAGATACGCAGTATTTT
>TRBJ2-5|-|TRBV18|TRBD1
CASSPQRTGGAGETQYF
TGTGCCAGCTCACCCCAAAGGACAGGGGGCGCGGGAGAGACCCAGTACTTC